These 21 T cell receptor beta chains originate from one sample sequenced in a study of esophageal squamous cell carcinoma under preoperative chemotherapy. MiXCR, run by TCRdb on the PCR reads, gives a single entry per CDR3 protein. The top ten hold 9.5% to 15% of the sample, which has tens of thousands of distinct CDR3 sequences, roughly half seen once. Sample time point: before preoperative PTX-NDP chemotherapy. This material was acquired from a patient given preoperative chemotherapy. These receptor sequences come from a human donor with esophageal squamous cell carcinoma. The donor label of this sample is uncertain.

The chain couples TRBV7-2 to TRBJ2-5; tentatively, D is TRBD1 or TRBD2 (6 bases each). This CDR3 spans 16 amino acids. Trimming removed 6 bases from V and 8 bases from J, with 25 bases in between. CDR1 is SGHTA and CDR2 is FQGNSA in the germline V gene. The CDR3 loop is CASRGPGGRDQNTQYF. The CDR3 region has the DNA TGTGCCAGCAGGGGGCCCGGGGGCCGTGACCAAAACACCCAGTACTTC.

Remarks on this clonotype: No conserved phenylalanine or tryptophan ends this CDR3, so it is likely a read error. No DNA is shown, since the ends of the CDR3 on it are uncertain; the CDR3 is the one TCRdb lists. The V and J genes are TRBV11-3 and TRBJ2-5; the table's D call TRBD2 went unverified against the DNA. Germline V gene data show CDR1 as SGHNT and CDR2 as YENEEA. The CDR3 comprises 16 residues, both ends counted. The CDR3 sequence is CASSLGIAGVQATQYS.

This chain joins TRBV12-3 or TRBV12-4 and TRBJ2-6, with 7 bases fitting TRBD1. CDR3 length: 16 residues. The V and J ends lost 7 bases and 0 bases, in that order; junction bases with no gene match: 6. This CDR3 reads CASKGAAPSGANVLTF. The CDR3 DNA reads as TGTGCCAGCAAGGGGGCAGCCCCCTCTGGGGCCAACGTCCTGACTTTC.

The CDR3 DNA follows: TGCAGTGCTAGAGGTGACAAGATATACGAGCAGTACTTC. Its protein is CSARGDKIYEQYF. The chain uses TRBV20-1 and TRBJ2-5, with D unclear. TRBJ2-7 explains the end of the DNA better; the J call may be wrong. From germline, CDR1 is DFQATT and CDR2 SNEGSKA (reference sequence). The length of the CDR3 is 13 residues.

The rearrangement joins TRBV7-6 to TRBJ2-7; 8 nucleotides line up with TRBD1. CDR1 is SGHVS and CDR2 is FNYEAQ in the germline V gene. The CDR3 has 15 amino acids. V trimming: 4 bases; J trimming: 0 bases; junction bases outside the gene matches: 5. The CDR3 spells CASSSGTGSSYEQYF. For the CDR3, the DNA is TGTGCCAGCAGCTCTGGGACAGGAAGCTCCTACGAGCAGTACTTC.

To note about this clonotype: The CDR3 carries no conserved terminal phenylalanine or tryptophan, so it likely arises from a read error. The limits of the CDR3 on the DNA are not certain, so only TCRdb's listed CDR3 is given. The chain employs TRBV6-1 and TRBJ2-5; the table assigns TRBD1, which was not confirmed against the DNA. Per the germline V gene, CDR1 is MNHNS and CDR2 is SASEGT. The CDR3 totals 13 residues, both ends included. The CDR3 spells CAGSRTGEETQHS.

The rearrangement joins TRBV7-2 to TRBJ2-3; maybe TRBD2 (5 bases). CDR3 length: 14 amino acids. Deletions cut 5 bases from V and 2 bases from J, with 11 bases between. CDR1 is SGHTA, CDR2 FQGNSA, per germline. CDR3 sequence: CASSGRGATDTQYF. The DNA for the CDR3 is TGTGCCAGCAGCGGTCGGGGTGCCACAGATACGCAGTATTTT. The full variable domain, in which reference TRBV7-2 and TRBJ2-3 provide the parts outside the CDR3, is GAGVSQSPSNKVTEKGKDVELRCDPISGHTALYWYRQSLGQGLEFLIYFQGNSAPDKSGLPSDRFSAERTGGSVSTLTIQRTQQEDSAVYLCASSGRGATDTQYFGPGTRLTVL.

The chain has TRBV7-6 and TRBJ2-4; 9 bases fit TRBD1. The CDR3 spans 16 residues. V shed 1 base and J 0 bases; nucleotides not matched to a gene: 1. Germline V gene lookup returns CDR1 SGHVS and CDR2 FNYEAQ. The DNA for the CDR3 is TGTGCCAGCAGCTTAGGGACAGGGGCAGCCAAAAACATTCAGTACTTC. It yields the protein CASSLGTGAAKNIQYF. Full variable domain (missing parts from reference TRBV7-6 and TRBJ2-4): GAGVSQSPRYKVTKRGQDVALRCDPISGHVSLYWYRQALGQGPEFLTYFNYEAQQDKSGLPNDRFSAERPEGSISTLTIQRTEQRDSAMYRCASSLGTGAAKNIQYFGAGTRLSVL.

The chain couples TRBV25-1 to TRBJ2-1; 9 nucleotides agree with TRBD1. The germline CDR1 and CDR2 sequences are MGHDK and SYGVNS. This CDR3 is built from 15 residues. The ends lost 11 bases at V and 5 bases at J; junction bases unmatched: 13. The DNA of the CDR3 is TGTGCCGCCGGAAAACGGGGACAGGGTAACAATGAGCAGTTCTTC. Protein product: CAAGKRGQGNNEQFF.

The chain carries TRBV4-1 and TRBJ2-1, with D uncertain. The assigned J gene may be wrong: the sequence end matches TRBJ2-5 better. Germline V gene sequence: CDR1 MGHRA, CDR2 YSYEKL. The length of the CDR3 is 16 residues. This chain's CDR3 is CASSQEAAEPKETQYF. The CDR3 DNA follows: TGCGCCAGCAGCCAAGAGGCGGCGGAACCGAAAGAGACCCAGTACTTC.

This chain connects TRBV12-3 or TRBV12-4 to TRBJ2-1, with D possibly TRBD1 on 6 matching bases. Gene TRBJ2-5 matches the end of the DNA better, so the J call may be wrong. The length of the CDR3 is 15 residues. CDR3 sequence reads: CASSFRAGAWETQYF. The CDR3 nucleotides are TGTGCCAGCAGTTTCCGGGCAGGGGCTTGGGAGACCCAGTACTTC.

This chain joins TRBV9 and TRBJ2-2, with D unresolved. Germline V lookup: CDR1 SGDLS, CDR2 YYNGEE. The CDR3 runs 14 residues. V lost 0 bases and J 1 base, leaving 4 bases between the germline ends. DNA for the CDR3: TGTGCCAGCAGCGTAGTTGGGAACACCGGGGAGCTGTTTTTT. The encoded protein is CASSVVGNTGELFF. The entire variable domain, with the rest obtained from reference TRBV9 and TRBJ2-2, is as follows: DSGVTQTPKHLITATGQRVTLRCSPRSGDLSVYWYQQSLDQGLQFLIQYYNGEERAKGNILERFSAQQFPDLHSELNLSSLELGDSALYFCASSVVGNTGELFFGEGSRLTVL.

The gene calls are TRBV7-2 and TRBJ2-4, with 9 bases that match TRBD2. The V gene end was trimmed by 3 bases and the J gene end by 13 bases; junction bases not matched to a gene: 13. CDR3 length equals 15 residues. From germline, CDR1 is SGHTA and CDR2 FQGNSA. CDR3 region: CASSFDGLAGNEQYF. The CDR3 nucleotides are TGTGCCAGCAGCTTCGATGGGCTAGCGGGGAATGAGCAGTACTTC. Full variable domain (remainder filled in from reference TRBV7-2 and TRBJ2-4): GAGVSQSPSNKVTEKGKDVELRCDPISGHTALYWYRQSLGQGLEFLIYFQGNSAPDKSGLPSDRFSAERTGGSVSTLTIQRTQQEDSAVYLCASSFDGLAGNEQYFGAGTRLSVL.

With respect to this clonotype: This may be a read error: a much more frequent sequence differs by one nucleotide. The genes are TRBV19 and TRBJ2-1, with D possibly TRBD1 on 6 matching bases. V was shortened by 1 base and J by 13 bases, with 17 bases between the two germline ends. The germline CDR1 and CDR2 sequences are LNHDA and SQIVND (reference sequence). This CDR3 comprises 14 residues. Here the CDR3 reads CASSIGGTKETQFF. The CDR3 region has the DNA TGTGCCAGTAGTATAGGTGGGACAAAAGAGACCCAGTTCTTC.

This clonotype was counted a few times. The CDR3 sequence: CASIGPRDSFYEQYF. CDR3 coding DNA: TGTGCCAGCATCGGCCCCCGGGACAGCTTTTACGAGCAGTACTTC. The V call is TRBV7-3, the J call TRBJ2-5; 7 bases line up with TRBD1. The J call may be mistaken, given a closer DNA end match to TRBJ2-7. Germline CDR1 and CDR2: SGHTA and FQGTGA. This CDR3 has 15 residues.

CDR3: CASSLAGRGHTEAFF. Here the CDR3 DNA reads TGTGCCAGCAGCTTGGCCGGGAGGGGGCACACTGAAGCTTTCTTT. The chain carries TRBV5-4 and TRBJ1-1; 7 positions match TRBD1. Germline V gene data show CDR1 as SGHNT and CDR2 as YYREEE (reference sequence). Unmatched junction bases numbered 5, after V lost 0 bases and J lost 3 bases. This CDR3 region has 15 residues.

Written as DNA, the CDR3 is TGTGCCAGCTCTCAAGGGGCAGGGGGCTCCTACGAGCAGTACTTC. Its protein is CASSQGAGGSYEQYF. The chain has TRBV6-1 and TRBJ2-7, with TRBD1 matching over 7 bases. CDR1 and CDR2 from the germline V gene are MNHNS and SASEGT. Trimming took 8 bases from V and 0 from J; bases not matched to a gene: 10. The CDR3 runs 15 residues.

This clonotype occurred once. In DNA, the CDR3 is TGTGCCAGCAGTGTGGGGCCGGGGGGAGGGAACCAAGAGACCCAGTACTTC. It yields the protein CASSVGPGGGNQETQYF. The chain uses TRBV7-3 and TRBJ2-5, with TRBD2 matching over 7 bases. CDR1 is SGHTA and CDR2 is FQGTGA in the germline V gene. V was pared by 6 bases and J by 0 bases, with 13 bases of the junction left unmatched. CDR3 length equals 17 residues.

The V call is TRBV7-2, the J call TRBJ2-4, with D possibly being TRBD2 (7 bases). The V and J ends lost 6 bases and 12 bases respectively, with 27 bases between them. The V gene's germline CDR1 is SGHTA and CDR2 FQGNSA. The CDR3 totals 16 residues. In nucleotides, the CDR3 is TGTGCCAGCAGGGTAGCCGGGGGGCGTGACAAAGACACTCAGTACTTC. Residues: CASRVAGGRDKDTQYF.

The genes are TRBV20-1 and TRBJ2-1; 13 nucleotides agree with TRBD2. Per the germline V gene, CDR1 is DFQATT and CDR2 is SNEGSKA (reference sequence). The CDR3 covers 16 residues. J gave up 7 bases and V 0 bases, and 6 bases lay outside the gene matches. CDR3 DNA sequence: TGCAGTGCTAGAGAGGCGGGACTAGCGGGAACAAATGAGCAGTTCTTC. This gives the protein CSAREAGLAGTNEQFF.

This sequence joins TRBV18 and TRBJ2-7, with 7 bases aligning to TRBD1. The J segment lost 2 bases and the V segment lost 3 bases, leaving 10 bases of the junction unmatched. The CDR3 contains 16 residues. Germline V gene sequence: CDR1 KGHSH, CDR2 LQKENI. CDR3 sequence reads: CASSPTGAILTYEQYF. In nucleotides, the CDR3 is TGTGCCAGCTCACCCACAGGGGCCATCCTCACCTACGAGCAGTACTTC.